The source of this TCR beta chain is a study of tissue T cells after allogeneic stem cell transplantation. General study points: Which tissue TCRs were alloreactive or antigen-specific was not determined. Some clones might be persisting host cells. TCR repertoires tracked anatomic similarity, regardless of disease or transplant status. Across patients, clones rarely overlapped, yet motif clusters were shared tissue-specifically.

Repertoires were generated with immunoSEQ multiplex PCR, while TCRdb's copy carries only in-frame clones and drops some. This table holds thousands of clones, about 51% found once. Worth noting for this clone: Its antigen remains unidentified. Gene names and germline match the mouse. The read ends 1 residue shy of where the CDR3 ends; the end is completed using the germline J gene.

The CDR3 covers 12 residues. V lost 6 bases and J lost 6; bases outside the gene matches: 0. The germline CDR1 and CDR2 sequences are MNHDT and YYDKIL. The time point: mouse harvest day 7 after allogeneic transplant. Mouse grafts combined 10^7 T-cell-depleted bone marrow cells with 10^6 splenic CD5+ T cells. This mouse GVHD model was MHC-mismatched B6 to BALB/c, profiled day 7 or 14. The V gene is TRBV17, the J gene TRBJ2-2; TRBD1 matches at 8 bases. What was sequenced was gut tissue. This clonotype was sampled from a female BALB/c mouse given C57BL/6 T cells with graft-versus-host disease after an allogeneic hematopoietic cell transplant. The part of the CDR3 DNA that was read is TGTGCTAGCAGGACAGGGGCCGGGCAGCTCTAC. This gives the protein CASRTGAGQLY. The CDR3 in full is CASRTGAGQLYF.